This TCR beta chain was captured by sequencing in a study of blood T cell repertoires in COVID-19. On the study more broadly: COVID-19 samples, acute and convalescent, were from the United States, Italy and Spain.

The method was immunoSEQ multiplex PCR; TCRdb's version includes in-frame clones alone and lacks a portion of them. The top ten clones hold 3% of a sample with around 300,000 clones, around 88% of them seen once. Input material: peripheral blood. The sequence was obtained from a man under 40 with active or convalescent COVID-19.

CDR3 amino acids: CASSQNAGTGTEEQYF. The CDR3 DNA is TGCGCCAGCAGCCAAAACGCGGGGACAGGGACTGAAGAGCAGTACTTC. The rearrangement links TRBV4-3 to TRBJ2-7; 9 positions agree with TRBD1. The ends lost 2 bases at V and 7 bases at J; junction bases unmatched: 12. CDR1 and CDR2 (germline): LGHNA, YSLEER. The CDR3 runs to 16 residues.